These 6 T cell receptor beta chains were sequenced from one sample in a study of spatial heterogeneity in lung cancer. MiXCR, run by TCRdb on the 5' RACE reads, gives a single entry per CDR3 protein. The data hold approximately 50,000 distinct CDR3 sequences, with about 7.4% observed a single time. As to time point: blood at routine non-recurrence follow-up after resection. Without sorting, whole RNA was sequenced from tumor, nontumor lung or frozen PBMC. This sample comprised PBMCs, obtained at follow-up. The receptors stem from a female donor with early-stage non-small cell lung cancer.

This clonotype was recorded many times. CDR3 bases: TGTGCCACCAGCAGAGATACCACAGGACAACTGTTTTTT. This codes for CATSRDTTGQLFF. The chain uses TRBV15 and TRBJ1-4; D possibly corresponds to TRBD1 (5 bases). This CDR3 contains 13 residues. The V and J ends lost 0 bases and 12 bases respectively, with 11 bases between them. Germline CDR1 LNHNV, CDR2 YYDKDF (reference sequence).

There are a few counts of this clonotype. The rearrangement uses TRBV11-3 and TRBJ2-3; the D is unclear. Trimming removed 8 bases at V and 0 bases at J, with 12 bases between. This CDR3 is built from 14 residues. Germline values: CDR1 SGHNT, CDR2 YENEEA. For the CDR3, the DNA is TGTGCCAGCCAAGCGAACCCTAGCACAGATACGCAGTATTTT. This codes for CASQANPSTDTQYF.

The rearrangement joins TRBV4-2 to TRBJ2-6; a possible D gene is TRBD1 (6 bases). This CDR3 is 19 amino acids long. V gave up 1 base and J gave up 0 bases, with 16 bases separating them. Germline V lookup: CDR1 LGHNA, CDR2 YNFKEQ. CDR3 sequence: CASSQVFGRGASGANVLTF. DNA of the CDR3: TGTGCCAGCAGCCAAGTTTTTGGCAGGGGAGCCTCTGGGGCCAACGTCCTGACTTTC.

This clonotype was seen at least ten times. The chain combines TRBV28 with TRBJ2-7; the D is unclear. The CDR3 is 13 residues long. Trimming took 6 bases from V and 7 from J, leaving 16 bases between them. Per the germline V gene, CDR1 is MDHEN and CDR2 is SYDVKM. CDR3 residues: CASSSPRQREQYF. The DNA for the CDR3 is TGTGCCAGCAGCTCCCCCCGGCAGCGTGAGCAGTACTTC.

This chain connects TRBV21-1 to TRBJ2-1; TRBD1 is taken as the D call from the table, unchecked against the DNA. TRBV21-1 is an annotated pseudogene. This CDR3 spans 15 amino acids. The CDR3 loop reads CASSKRTGGFNEQFF. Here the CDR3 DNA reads TGTGCCAGCAGCAAAAGGACAGGGGGGTTCAATGAGCAGTTCTTC.

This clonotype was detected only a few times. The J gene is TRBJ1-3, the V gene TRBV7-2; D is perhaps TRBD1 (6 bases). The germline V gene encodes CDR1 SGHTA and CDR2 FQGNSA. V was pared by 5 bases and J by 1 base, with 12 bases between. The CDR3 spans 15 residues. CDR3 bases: TGTGCCAGCAGCCTCCAGGGGACGTCTGGAAACACCATATATTTT. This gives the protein CASSLQGTSGNTIYF.